This entry describes one T cell receptor beta chain. The data were taken from a study of shared clonotypes between healthy human individuals. Germline V gives CDR1 MGHRA, CDR2 YSYEKL. The CDR3 sequence is 20 residues long. V was pared by 0 bases and J by 0 bases, with 14 bases of the junction left unmatched. The method was immunoSEQ multiplex PCR; TCRdb's version includes in-frame clones alone and lacks a portion of them. The profile shows 2 million to 2.5 million clones, roughly 95% of them singletons. The chain carries TRBV4-1 and TRBJ1-5; 7 bases are shared with TRBD1. Sequences were obtained from naive CD4+ T cells sorted from blood. The subset was: CD45RA+ positively selected. The clonotype was recovered from a man younger than 30 in good health. CDR3 protein: CASSQDTSRGRGNSNQPQHF. DNA of the CDR3: TGCGCCAGCAGCCAAGATACCAGCAGAGGCAGGGGGAATAGCAATCAGCCCCAGCATTTT.